This is a list of T cell receptor beta chains from one sample in a study of blood T cell repertoires in COVID-19. The data were produced by immunoSEQ multiplex PCR, yet TCRdb's version contains in-frame clones alone and is incomplete. Of around 200,000 clones in the sample, approximately 87% were seen once. Sample: peripheral blood. The receptors stem from a man in his 60s who had recovered from COVID-19. Each CDR3 is given with its conserved first and last residue. The D gene is left open where the match is weak. Where a row states a size, it is once, few, many or the class of an expanded clone; other rows omit it.

len: 17; d_gene: TRBD1; j_gene: TRBJ2-3; abundance: .; v_gene: TRBV7-9; CDR3nt: TGTGCCAGCAGCATCGACAGGGATAGTCTGAGCACAGATACGCAGTATTTT; CDR3aa: CASSIDRDSLSTDTQYF
len: 17; d_gene: TRBD1; j_gene: TRBJ1-2; abundance: .; v_gene: TRBV9; CDR3nt: TGTGCCAGCAGCGTTGACCCGGGGACAGGGGGCACCTATGGCTACACCTTC; CDR3aa: CASSVDPGTGGTYGYTF
len: 14; d_gene: .; j_gene: TRBJ1-1; abundance: .; v_gene: TRBV10-3; CDR3nt: TGTGCCATCAGGAACAACAGGGATTCCACTGAAGCTTTCTTT; CDR3aa: CAIRNNRDSTEAFF
len: 16; d_gene: TRBD1; j_gene: TRBJ2-5; abundance: .; v_gene: TRBV28; CDR3nt: TGTGCCAGCAGTTTCCTGGGACAGGGGATTATAGAGACCCAGTACTTC; CDR3aa: CASSFLGQGIIETQYF
len: 14; d_gene: .; j_gene: TRBJ2-1; abundance: .; v_gene: TRBV19; CDR3nt: TGTGCCAGTAGTATTAGGGGCAGGGACAATGAGCAGTTCTTC; CDR3aa: CASSIRGRDNEQFF
len: 15; d_gene: TRBD1; j_gene: TRBJ1-1; abundance: .; v_gene: TRBV6-2/TRBV6-3; CDR3nt: TGTGCCAGCAGTTCAGGGGGCGCCGGGGGAACTGAAGCTTTCTTT; CDR3aa: CASSSGGAGGTEAFF
len: 16; d_gene: .; j_gene: TRBJ2-2; abundance: .; v_gene: TRBV5-1; CDR3nt: TGCGCCAGCAGCTATCTAGGAGGGGGCCGGTCCGGGGAGCTGTTTTTT; CDR3aa: CASSYLGGGRSGELFF
len: 19; d_gene: .; j_gene: TRBJ1-5; abundance: .; v_gene: TRBV15; CDR3nt: TGTGCCACCAGCAGAGATGGAAAGGGGCTACAATATAGCAATCAGCCCCAGCATTTT; CDR3aa: CATSRDGKGLQYSNQPQHF
len: 17; d_gene: TRBD1; j_gene: TRBJ2-1; abundance: .; v_gene: TRBV24-1; CDR3nt: TGTGCCACCAGTGATTTTCCAACGGACAGGGGCGGGAATGAGCAGTTCTTC; CDR3aa: CATSDFPTDRGGNEQFF
len: 15; d_gene: .; j_gene: TRBJ2-2; abundance: .; v_gene: TRBV9; CDR3nt: TGTGCCAGCAGCGCCCACCAGGGATCTACCGGGGAGCTGTTTTTT; CDR3aa: CASSAHQGSTGELFF
len: 15; d_gene: TRBD1; j_gene: TRBJ2-3; abundance: once; v_gene: TRBV27; CDR3nt: TGTGCCAGCTCAACCTGGGGACAGGGGGCAGATACGCAGTATTTT; CDR3aa: CASSTWGQGADTQYF
len: 15; d_gene: .; j_gene: TRBJ2-7; abundance: .; v_gene: TRBV4-1; CDR3nt: TGCGCCAGCAGCAGGGCCCTAGACGGGGACTACGAGCAGTACTTC; CDR3aa: CASSRALDGDYEQYF
len: 14; d_gene: .; j_gene: TRBJ1-2; abundance: .; v_gene: TRBV29-1; CDR3nt: TGCAGCGGAATTGGTGGGGACATGGAGTATGGCTACACCTTC; CDR3aa: CSGIGGDMEYGYTF
len: 14; d_gene: TRBD2; j_gene: TRBJ2-7; abundance: many; v_gene: TRBV13; CDR3nt: TGTGCCAGCATCAGGGCGGGAGGGCGTAACGAGCAGTACTTC; CDR3aa: CASIRAGGRNEQYF
len: 13; d_gene: .; j_gene: TRBJ2-7; abundance: .; v_gene: TRBV6-5; CDR3nt: TGTGCCAGCAGACAGGGTAGGTCCTACGAGCAGTACTTC; CDR3aa: CASRQGRSYEQYF
len: 17; d_gene: .; j_gene: TRBJ1-1; abundance: .; v_gene: TRBV4-1; CDR3nt: TGCGCCAGCAGCCAAGAGGGGGAGGGCAGGCAGAACACTGAAGCTTTCTTT; CDR3aa: CASSQEGEGRQNTEAFF
len: 14; d_gene: TRBD1; j_gene: TRBJ2-1; abundance: .; v_gene: TRBV24-1; CDR3nt: TGTGCCACCAGTGACTCGGACAGGGCAGGCGAGCAGTTCTTC; CDR3aa: CATSDSDRAGEQFF